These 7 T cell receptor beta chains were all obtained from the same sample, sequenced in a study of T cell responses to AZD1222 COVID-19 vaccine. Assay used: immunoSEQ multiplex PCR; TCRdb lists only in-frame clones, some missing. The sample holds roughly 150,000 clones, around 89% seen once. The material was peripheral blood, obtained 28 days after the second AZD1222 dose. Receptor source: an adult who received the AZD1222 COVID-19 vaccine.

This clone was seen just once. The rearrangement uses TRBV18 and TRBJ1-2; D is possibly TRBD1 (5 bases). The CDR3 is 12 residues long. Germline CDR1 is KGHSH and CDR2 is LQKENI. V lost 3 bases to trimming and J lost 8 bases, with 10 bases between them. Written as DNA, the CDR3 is TGTGCCAGCTCACCCCAGGGAGACGGCTACACCTTC. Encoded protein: CASSPQGDGYTF.

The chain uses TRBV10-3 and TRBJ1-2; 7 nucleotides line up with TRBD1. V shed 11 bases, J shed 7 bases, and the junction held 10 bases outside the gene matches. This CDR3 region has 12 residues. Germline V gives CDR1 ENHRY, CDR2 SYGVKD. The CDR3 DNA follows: TGTGCCCAGGGGGATAGCGGAGGTGGCTACACCTTC. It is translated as CAQGDSGGGYTF.

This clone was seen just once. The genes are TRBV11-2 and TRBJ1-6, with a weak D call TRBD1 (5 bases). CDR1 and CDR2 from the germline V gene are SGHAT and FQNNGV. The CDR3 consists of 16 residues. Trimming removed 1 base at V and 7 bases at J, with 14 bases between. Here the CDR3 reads CASSLGGARTNSPLHF. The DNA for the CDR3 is TGTGCCAGCAGCTTAGGAGGGGCTCGGACCAATTCACCCCTCCACTTT.

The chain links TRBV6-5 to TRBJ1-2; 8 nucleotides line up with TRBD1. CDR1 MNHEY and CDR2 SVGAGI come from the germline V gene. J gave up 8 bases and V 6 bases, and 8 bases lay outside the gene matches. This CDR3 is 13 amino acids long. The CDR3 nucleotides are TGTGCCAGCAGACCGACAGGGGACTGGGGCTACACCTTC. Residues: CASRPTGDWGYTF.

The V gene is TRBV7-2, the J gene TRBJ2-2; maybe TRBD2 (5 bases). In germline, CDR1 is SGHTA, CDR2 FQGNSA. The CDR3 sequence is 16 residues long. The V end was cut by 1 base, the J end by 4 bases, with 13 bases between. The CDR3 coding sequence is TGTGCCAGCAGCTTAGGGCCGTGGGAGTCCACCGGGGAGCTGTTTTTT. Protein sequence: CASSLGPWESTGELFF.

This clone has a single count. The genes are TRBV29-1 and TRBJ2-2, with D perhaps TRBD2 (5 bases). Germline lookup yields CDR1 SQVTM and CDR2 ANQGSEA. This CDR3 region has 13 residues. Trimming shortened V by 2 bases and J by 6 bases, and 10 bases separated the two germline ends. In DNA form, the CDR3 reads TGCAGCGTTGAAACGGGGAAGGCCGGGGAGCTGTTTTTT. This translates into CSVETGKAGELFF.

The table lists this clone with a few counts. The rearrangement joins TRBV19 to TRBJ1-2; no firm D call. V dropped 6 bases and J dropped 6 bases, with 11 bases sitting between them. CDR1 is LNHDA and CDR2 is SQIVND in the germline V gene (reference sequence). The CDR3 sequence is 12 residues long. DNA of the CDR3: TGTGCCAGTAGAAGGCTGATCGATGGCTACACCTTC. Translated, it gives CASRRLIDGYTF.